The sequence of this T cell receptor beta chain was determined in a study of blood T cell repertoires in COVID-19. Across the study: In each case, the material was cDNA or gDNA derived from T cells, B-cell-depleted T cells, or PBMCs.

Original methodology: Quantification of nucleated cells was approximated via reference gene primer amplification. TCRdb keeps only in-frame clones here, not all; method: immunoSEQ multiplex PCR. V, J and clone size were drawn from that table, and D and trimming were deduced from the DNA. The table records 120,000 or so clones, approximately 71% of them present only once. This CDR3 spans 12 amino acids. Germline values: CDR1 DFQATT, CDR2 SNEGSKA (reference sequence). V was cut by 3 bases and J by 9 bases, with 14 bases left in between. The material sequenced was peripheral blood. This clonotype originated in a woman aged 70 to 79 with acute or convalescent COVID-19. The chain employs TRBV20-1 and TRBJ2-5, with D possibly matching TRBD2 (6 bases). CDR3 DNA: TGCAGTGCTAGTGGCGAACCGGGGGCCCAGTACTTC. Amino acid sequence: CSASGEPGAQYF.